The present TCR beta chain was sequenced within a study of cytomegalovirus exposure and HLA in healthy donors. About the study: It was reported in a later analysis that the approximately 120 validation repertoires used the same platform as the approximately 650 first-cohort repertoires.

The study's findings and limits: Among TCR sequences, most were rare, though some public TCRs appeared in many donors. The study designated around 150 TCR beta chains cytomegalovirus-associated. As was reported, the classifier diagnosed cytomegalovirus status with high specificity and sensitivity.

The CDR3 has 16 residues. CDR1 and CDR2 (germline): MGHDK, SYGVNS. With 0 bases removed from V and 4 bases from J, the gap between germline ends came to 14 bases. Generated by immunoSEQ multiplex PCR, the TCRdb table keeps only in-frame clones and is missing some. Altogether more than 95,000 clones are present, roughly 89% being singletons, with the ten largest covering 1.1%. Turning to this clone: No antigen is known for it.

The specimen sequenced was PBMCs. The TCR comes from a woman aged 18-29 years in good health and CMV-seronegative. The gene calls are TRBV25-1 and TRBJ2-3, with D perhaps TRBD1 (5 bases). In DNA form, the CDR3 reads TGTGCCAGCAGTGAATATACAGGTAGCTTGCCAGATACGCAGTATTTT. Translation: CASSEYTGSLPDTQYF.